Each of the 29 T cell receptor beta chains below was sequenced from the same sample in a study of patients and donors after allogeneic stem cell transplantation. TCRdb reanalysed the RT-PCR reads using MiXCR and keeps one entry per CDR3 protein. The sample carries approximately 430,000 distinct CDR3 sequences, roughly 17% recorded once. The source material was blood, either unsorted or a sorted T cell fraction (not recorded which). These receptors all come from a human donor who was either an allogeneic HSCT recipient or a stem cell or donor lymphocyte infusion donor (not recorded which). It is not recorded whose cells these are; they may come from a transplant donor.

The chain links TRBV4-2 to TRBJ1-2; D might be TRBD1 (5 bases). CDR3 length: 13 amino acids. Germline values: CDR1 LGHNA, CDR2 YNFKEQ. V was trimmed by 1 base and J by 6 bases, leaving 9 bases between them. In nucleotides, the CDR3 is TGTGCCAGCAGCCAAGTTCCCAGGGATGGCTACACCTTC. It encodes CASSQVPRDGYTF.

V and J are TRBV9 and TRBJ1-3; D not certain. The CDR3 runs to 14 residues. The germline gives CDR1 SGDLS, CDR2 YYNGEE. The ends were cut back, 3 bases at V and 1 base at J, with 8 bases in the middle. The CDR3 reads CASSARVSGNTIYF. CDR3 bases: TGTGCCAGCAGCGCCAGAGTTTCTGGAAACACCATATATTTT.

The chain joins TRBV4-2 to TRBJ2-7, with TRBD2 matching over 9 bases. The CDR3 spans 15 residues. V shed 2 bases, J shed 2 bases, and the junction held 4 bases outside the gene matches. Germline V gene lookup returns CDR1 LGHNA and CDR2 YNFKEQ. The CDR3 protein is CASSQPSGVPYEQYF. CDR3 in DNA: TGTGCCAGCAGCCAACCTAGCGGGGTTCCCTACGAGCAGTACTTC.

This clonotype was seen a few times. The chain combines TRBV4-1 with TRBJ2-7, with 10 bases identical to TRBD1. Germline CDR1 and CDR2: MGHRA and YSYEKL. The CDR3 totals 15 residues. J gave up 6 bases and V 4 bases, and 9 bases lay outside the gene matches. The chain's CDR3 is CASSRIIRDRGEQYF. The CDR3 bases are TGCGCCAGCAGCCGAATTATTCGGGACAGGGGCGAGCAGTACTTC.

This clonotype was picked up a small number of times. This sequence joins TRBV24-1 and TRBJ1-2; 7 nucleotides align to TRBD1. CDR3 length: 14 residues. The germline CDR1 and CDR2 sequences are KGHDR and SFDVKD. Losses at the gene ends were 11 bases for V and 5 bases for J; bases not matched to a gene: 13. Written as DNA, the CDR3 is TGTGCCATTAGTACAGGGGTTCTCAATTATGGCTACACCTTC. Its protein is CAISTGVLNYGYTF.

This clonotype was detected a few times. The chain links TRBV11-1 to TRBJ2-1, with 8 bases aligning to TRBD2. Germline lookup yields CDR1 SGHAT and CDR2 FQDESV (reference sequence). Germline trimming cut 8 bases from V and 4 bases from J; bases unmatched to any gene: 10. The CDR3 runs to 15 residues. The CDR3 region has the DNA TGTGCCAGCTCCGAAGTGATAGCGGGATACAATGAGCAGTTCTTC. This encodes CASSEVIAGYNEQFF.

The chain recombines TRBV30 with TRBJ2-7; 10 bases match TRBD2. The V segment lost 8 bases and the J segment 4 bases; nucleotides outside the gene matches: 2. Germline V gene data show CDR1 as GTSNPN and CDR2 as SVGIG (reference sequence). The CDR3 sequence is 11 residues long. This CDR3 is CAVTSGYEQYF. The CDR3 nucleotides read TGTGCCGTGACTAGCGGGTACGAGCAGTACTTC. The entire variable domain, with the rest obtained from reference TRBV30 and TRBJ2-7, is as follows: SQTIHQWPATLVQPVGSPLSLECTVEGTSNPNLYWYRQAAGRGLQLLFYSVGIGQISSEVPQNLSASRPQDRQFILSSKKLLLSDSGFYLCAVTSGYEQYFGPGTRLTVT.

This chain joins TRBV20-1 and TRBJ1-3; 7 bases align to TRBD1. The J segment lost 0 bases and the V segment lost 5 bases, leaving 7 bases of the junction unmatched. Per the germline V gene, CDR1 is DFQATT and CDR2 is SNEGSKA (reference sequence). The CDR3 is 15 residues long. CDR3: CSAGKGAFSGNTIYF. For the CDR3, the DNA is TGCAGTGCTGGGAAGGGGGCCTTCTCTGGAAACACCATATATTTT.

In its sample, this clonotype was seen a few times. The J gene is TRBJ2-5, the V gene TRBV6-4, with 12 positions matching TRBD1. V was clipped by 9 bases and J by 4 bases; unmatched bases: 9. The germline CDR1 and CDR2 sequences are MRHNA and SNTAGT. The CDR3 contains 15 residues. CDR3 bases: TGTGCCAGGGGGACAGGGGGCAATCACCCAGAGACCCAGTACTTC. It yields the protein CARGTGGNHPETQYF.

This clonotype occurred many times. V usage is TRBV5-1 and J usage is TRBJ1-5, with 8 nucleotides matching TRBD1. The V segment lost 5 bases and the J segment 7 bases; nucleotides outside the gene matches: 5. The CDR3 is made up of 13 amino acids. Germline CDR1 is SGHRS and CDR2 is YFSETQ. The CDR3 here is CASRTGVGQPQHF. For the CDR3, the DNA is TGCGCCAGCAGGACAGGGGTAGGACAGCCCCAGCATTTT.

In its sample, this clonotype was seen a few times. This chain joins TRBV6-5 and TRBJ1-2, with 8 bases aligning to TRBD1. The CDR3 covers 11 residues. From germline, CDR1 is MNHEY and CDR2 SVGAGI. Germline trimming cut 10 bases from V and 7 bases from J; bases unmatched to any gene: 5. The CDR3 DNA is TGTGCCACAACGGACAGGGTTGGCTACACCTTC. It encodes CATTDRVGYTF.

The chain uses TRBV6-5 and TRBJ2-7; 8 positions agree with TRBD1. This CDR3 is built from 14 residues. CDR1 is MNHEY and CDR2 is SVGAGI in the germline V gene. The V segment lost 4 bases and the J segment 4 bases; nucleotides outside the gene matches: 6. For the CDR3, the DNA is TGTGCCAGCAGTTTACAGGGGGGCATGTACGAGCAGTACTTC. This sequence encodes CASSLQGGMYEQYF.

The chain uses TRBV15 and TRBJ1-1, with D possibly being TRBD1 (5 bases). Germline V gene data show CDR1 as LNHNV and CDR2 as YYDKDF (reference sequence). The CDR3 spans 11 residues. Trimming left V 7 bases short and J 4 bases short, with 7 bases between. The CDR3 is CATKGITEAFF. CDR3 coding DNA: TGTGCCACCAAGGGGATCACTGAAGCTTTCTTT.

This clonotype has a handful of counts. The rearrangement uses TRBV7-8 and TRBJ1-6; D perhaps matches TRBD1 (5 bases). The ends were cut back, 1 base at V and 0 bases at J, with 16 bases in the middle. Germline V gene sequence: CDR1 SGHVS, CDR2 FQNEAQ. This CDR3 has 19 residues. The CDR3 is CASSLEWGSPSSYNSPLHF. CDR3 nucleotide sequence: TGTGCCAGCAGCTTAGAGTGGGGCAGCCCAAGCTCCTATAATTCACCCCTCCACTTT.

The rearrangement links TRBV5-1 to TRBJ2-7; the D gene could be TRBD1 or TRBD2 (6 bases each). CDR1 is SGHRS, CDR2 YFSETQ, per germline. Trimming took 4 bases from V and 7 from J, leaving 21 bases between them. CDR3 length equals 15 residues. CDR3 DNA: TGCGCCAGCAGCCTCGGGGGCGGACGATTCGAGGAGCAGTACTTC. Its translation: CASSLGGGRFEEQYF.

A few counts support this clonotype. The chain joins TRBV7-2 to TRBJ2-7; 8 bases fit TRBD1. The length of the CDR3 is 15 residues. Germline V gene sequence: CDR1 SGHTA, CDR2 FQGNSA. Losses at the gene ends were 1 base for V and 2 bases for J; bases not matched to a gene: 4. The DNA of the CDR3 is TGTGCCAGCAGCTTAGGGCAGGGGGCAGCCTACGAGCAGTACTTC. Residues: CASSLGQGAAYEQYF.

This clonotype was found many times. The chain combines TRBV24-1 with TRBJ2-2; TRBD2 matches at 11 bases. Germline trimming cut 9 bases from V and 0 bases from J; bases unmatched to any gene: 5. The CDR3 runs to 16 residues. CDR1 KGHDR and CDR2 SFDVKD come from the germline V gene. DNA of the CDR3: TGTGCCACCGGATATAGCGGGGGGGCGAACACCGGGGAGCTGTTTTTT. Protein: CATGYSGGANTGELFF.

V and J are TRBV4-2 and TRBJ2-7, with 10 positions matching TRBD2. The V gene end was trimmed by 4 bases and the J gene end by 4 bases; junction bases not matched to a gene: 13. Germline values: CDR1 LGHNA, CDR2 YNFKEQ. The CDR3 sequence is 17 residues long. CDR3 region: CASSRGASGRRFYEQYF. CDR3 nucleotides: TGTGCCAGCAGCCGGGGCGCTAGCGGGAGAAGGTTTTACGAGCAGTACTTC.

The genes are TRBV7-3 and TRBJ2-5; D is undetermined. The ends were cut back, 1 base at V and 0 bases at J, with 6 bases in the middle. Germline V CDR1 and CDR2: SGHTA, FQGTGA. The CDR3 length is 14 residues. CDR3: CASSLISNQETQYF. The CDR3, as DNA: TGTGCCAGCAGCTTAATTTCTAACCAAGAGACCCAGTACTTC.

The chain combines TRBV14 with TRBJ2-1; D tentatively reads TRBD1 or TRBD2 (6 bases each). Between the trimmed V and J ends, which lost 2 bases and 4 bases, there was a span of 27 bases. CDR1 is SGHDN and CDR2 is FVKESK in the germline V gene. The CDR3 has 20 residues. CDR3 protein: CASSQRGVGQTPTRYNEQFF. The CDR3 region has the DNA TGTGCCAGCAGCCAAAGGGGGGTAGGACAGACACCCACCCGATACAATGAGCAGTTCTTC. The whole variable domain, remainder taken from reference TRBV14 and TRBJ2-1, is EAGVTQFPSHSVIEKGQTVTLRCDPISGHDNLYWYRRVMGKEIKFLLHFVKESKQDESGMPNNRFLAERTGGTYSTLKVQPAELEDSGVYFCASSQRGVGQTPTRYNEQFFGPGTRLTVL.

This clonotype was observed a few times. V usage is TRBV7-9 and J usage is TRBJ1-3; D is unresolved. The CDR3 length is 15 residues. CDR1 SEHNR and CDR2 FQNEAQ come from the germline V gene (reference sequence). Trimming took off 2 bases at V and 4 bases at J, with 12 bases between the two ends. The CDR3 protein is CASSLPPDPGNTIYF. CDR3 sequence (DNA): TGTGCCAGCAGCTTACCCCCGGATCCGGGAAACACCATATATTTT.

V usage is TRBV9 and J usage is TRBJ1-2; a weak D match, TRBD1 (5 bases). This CDR3 spans 13 amino acids. The germline gives CDR1 SGDLS, CDR2 YYNGEE. The ends were cut back, 2 bases at V and 2 bases at J, with 7 bases in the middle. The CDR3 region has the DNA TGTGCCAGCAGCGTGGACAACAACTATGGCTACACCTTC. Protein product: CASSVDNNYGYTF. Together with reference TRBV9 and TRBJ1-2, the CDR3 gives the full variable domain: DSGVTQTPKHLITATGQRVTLRCSPRSGDLSVYWYQQSLDQGLQFLIQYYNGEERAKGNILERFSAQQFPDLHSELNLSSLELGDSALYFCASSVDNNYGYTFGSGTRLTVV.

This clonotype was detected a few times. The chain uses TRBV20-1 and TRBJ1-1; 8 positions match TRBD1. Trimming removed 7 bases from V and 4 bases from J; junction bases left unmatched: 8. The CDR3 length is 13 residues. In germline, CDR1 is DFQATT, CDR2 SNEGSKA (reference sequence). The CDR3 bases are TGCAGTGGCCAGGGGGCGTTGGGCACTGAAGCTTTCTTT. This encodes CSGQGALGTEAFF.

V and J are TRBV15 and TRBJ1-1; no clear D. The V end was cut by 4 bases, the J end by 4 bases, with 10 bases between. The CDR3 extends over 13 amino acids. The V gene's germline CDR1 is LNHNV and CDR2 YYDKDF (reference sequence). The CDR3 DNA reads TGTGCCACCAGCACCGGGCGGTTCACTGAAGCTTTCTTT. Its translation is CATSTGRFTEAFF.

There are many counts of this clonotype. The rearrangement joins TRBV12-3 or TRBV12-4 to TRBJ2-7, with TRBD1 identical over 8 bases. After removal of 5 bases from V and 3 bases from J, the junction contained 6 bases not matched to a gene. The CDR3 has 14 amino acids. CDR3 nucleotides: TGTGCCAGCAGTCCTGGGACAGGTAACTACGAGCAGTACTTC. Its protein is CASSPGTGNYEQYF.

The J gene is TRBJ2-1, the V gene TRBV24-1, with D possibly called TRBD1 or TRBD2 (5 bases each). Trimming took 3 bases from V and 8 from J, leaving 22 bases between them. CDR1 and CDR2 (germline): KGHDR, SFDVKD. This CDR3 is built from 17 residues. CDR3 DNA: TGTGCCACCAGTGATCCCCCGGGCCAAAAGGGGAGCGATGAGCAGTTCTTC. This codes for CATSDPPGQKGSDEQFF.

V usage is TRBV12-3 or TRBV12-4 and J usage is TRBJ2-2, with 16 bases fitting TRBD2. The CDR3 is 20 residues long. The J segment lost 4 bases and the V segment lost 5 bases, leaving 13 bases of the junction unmatched. The DNA for the CDR3 is TGTGCCAGCAGTCCTAGATGGCCGGGACTAGCGGGGGGGCCCACCGGGGAGCTGTTTTTT. Protein product: CASSPRWPGLAGGPTGELFF.

For the CDR3, the DNA is TGTGCCAGCAGCCGCCTTACAGCTTTGAACACTGAAGCTTTCTTT. Translation: CASSRLTALNTEAFF. This chain connects TRBV7-9 to TRBJ1-1; D is uncertain. Germline lookup yields CDR1 SEHNR and CDR2 FQNEAQ (reference sequence). The CDR3 extends over 15 amino acids. Trimming removed 5 bases at V and 0 bases at J, with 13 bases between.

The chain couples TRBV9 to TRBJ1-3; maybe TRBD1 (5 bases). The V gene's germline CDR1 is SGDLS and CDR2 YYNGEE. V dropped 2 bases and J dropped 1 base, with 16 bases sitting between them. The CDR3 spans 17 residues. The CDR3 sequence is CASSVSAGTASGNTIYF. The CDR3 nucleotides are TGTGCCAGCAGCGTTTCAGCCGGGACGGCATCTGGAAACACCATATATTTT.